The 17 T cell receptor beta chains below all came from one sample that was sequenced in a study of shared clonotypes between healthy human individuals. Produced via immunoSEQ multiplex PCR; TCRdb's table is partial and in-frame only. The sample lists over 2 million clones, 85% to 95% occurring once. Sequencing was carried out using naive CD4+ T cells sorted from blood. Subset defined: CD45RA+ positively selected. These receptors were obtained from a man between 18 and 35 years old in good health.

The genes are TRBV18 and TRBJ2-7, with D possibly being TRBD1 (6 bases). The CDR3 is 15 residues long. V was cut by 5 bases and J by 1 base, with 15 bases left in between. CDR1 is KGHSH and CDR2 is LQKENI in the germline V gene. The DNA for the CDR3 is TGTGCCAGCTCAACAGGGTTCCCACCATCCTACGAGCAGTACTTC. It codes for CASSTGFPPSYEQYF.

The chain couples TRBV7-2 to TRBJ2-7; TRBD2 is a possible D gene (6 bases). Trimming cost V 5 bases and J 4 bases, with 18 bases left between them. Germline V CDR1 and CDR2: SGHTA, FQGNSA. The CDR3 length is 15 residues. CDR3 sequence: CASSLSTSLLYEQYF. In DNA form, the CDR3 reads TGTGCCAGCAGCCTGAGTACTAGCTTGCTATACGAGCAGTACTTC.

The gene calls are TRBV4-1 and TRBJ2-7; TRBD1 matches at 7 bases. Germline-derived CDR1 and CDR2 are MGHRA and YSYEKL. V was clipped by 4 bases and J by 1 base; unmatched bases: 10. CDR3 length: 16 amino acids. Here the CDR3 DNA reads TGCGCCAGCAGCCCCAATACCCGACAGGGATCCTACGAGCAGTACTTC. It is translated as CASSPNTRQGSYEQYF.

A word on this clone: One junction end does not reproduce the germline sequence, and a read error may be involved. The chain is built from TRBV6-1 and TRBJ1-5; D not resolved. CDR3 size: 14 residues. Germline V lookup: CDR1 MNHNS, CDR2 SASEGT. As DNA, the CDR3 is TGTGCCAGCAGTGCCCCGGAGAGAGGGAACCGGGAGGATTTT. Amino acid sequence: CASSAPERGNREDF.

CDR3 amino acids: CASSELLGSPDEQYF. The CDR3 bases are TGTGCCAGCAGTGAATTACTTGGTTCCCCCGACGAGCAGTACTTC. The rearrangement uses TRBV25-1 and TRBJ2-7; unclear D gene. Germline V gives CDR1 MGHDK, CDR2 SYGVNS. The CDR3 covers 15 residues. V lost 1 base, J lost 5 bases, and 15 bases lay in between.

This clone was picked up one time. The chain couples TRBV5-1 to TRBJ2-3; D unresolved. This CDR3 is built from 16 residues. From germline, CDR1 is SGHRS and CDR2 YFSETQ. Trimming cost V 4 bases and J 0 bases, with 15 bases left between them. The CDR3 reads CASSVGTTLSTDTQYF. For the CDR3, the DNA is TGCGCCAGCAGCGTGGGCACTACCCTTAGCACAGATACGCAGTATTTT. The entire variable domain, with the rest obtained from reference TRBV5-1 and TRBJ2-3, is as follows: KAGVTQTPRYLIKTRGQQVTLSCSPISGHRSVSWYQQTPGQGLQFLFEYFSETQRNKGNFPGRFSGRQFSNSRSEMNVSTLELGDSALYLCASSVGTTLSTDTQYFGPGTRLTVL.

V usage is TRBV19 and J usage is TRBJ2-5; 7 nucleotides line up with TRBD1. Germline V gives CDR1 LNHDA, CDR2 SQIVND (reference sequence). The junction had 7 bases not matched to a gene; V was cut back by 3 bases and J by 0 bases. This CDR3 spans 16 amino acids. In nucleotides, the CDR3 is TGTGCCAGTAGTATTCGACCGGGACAGTACCAAGAGACCCAGTACTTC. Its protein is CASSIRPGQYQETQYF.

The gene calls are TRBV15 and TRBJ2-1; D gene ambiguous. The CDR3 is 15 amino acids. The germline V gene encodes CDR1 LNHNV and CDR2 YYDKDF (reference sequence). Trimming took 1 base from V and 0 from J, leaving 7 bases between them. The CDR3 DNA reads TGTGCCACCAGCAGAGTACAAAGCTCCTACAATGAGCAGTTCTTC. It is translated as CATSRVQSSYNEQFF.

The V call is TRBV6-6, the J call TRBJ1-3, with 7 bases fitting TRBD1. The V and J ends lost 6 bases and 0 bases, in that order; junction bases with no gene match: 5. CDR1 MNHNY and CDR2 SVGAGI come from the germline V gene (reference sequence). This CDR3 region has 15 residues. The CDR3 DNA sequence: TGTGCCAGCAGGGACAGGTCCAGCTCTGGAAACACCATATATTTT. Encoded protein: CASRDRSSSGNTIYF.

The CDR3 nucleotides are TGTGCCTGGAGCGCCAGTGGGCAGCCCCAGCATTTT. It codes for CAWSASGQPQHF. The chain couples TRBV30 to TRBJ1-5; no firm D call. CDR3 size: 12 residues. Deletions cut 3 bases from V and 7 bases from J, with 10 bases between. The germline gives CDR1 GTSNPN, CDR2 SVGIG (reference sequence).

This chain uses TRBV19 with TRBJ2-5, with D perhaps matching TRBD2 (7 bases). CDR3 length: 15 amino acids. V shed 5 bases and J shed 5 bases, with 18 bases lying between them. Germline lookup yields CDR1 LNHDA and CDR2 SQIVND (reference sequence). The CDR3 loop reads CASSPRLGGAETQYF. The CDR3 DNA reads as TGTGCCAGTAGTCCCCGGTTGGGGGGGGCGGAGACCCAGTACTTC.

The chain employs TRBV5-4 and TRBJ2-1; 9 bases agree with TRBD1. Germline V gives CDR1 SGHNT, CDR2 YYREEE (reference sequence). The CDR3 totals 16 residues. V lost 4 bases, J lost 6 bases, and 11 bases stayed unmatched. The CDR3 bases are TGTGCCAGCAGCCGTCCGGGAGACAGGGGGAGCAATGAGCAGTTCTTC. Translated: CASSRPGDRGSNEQFF.

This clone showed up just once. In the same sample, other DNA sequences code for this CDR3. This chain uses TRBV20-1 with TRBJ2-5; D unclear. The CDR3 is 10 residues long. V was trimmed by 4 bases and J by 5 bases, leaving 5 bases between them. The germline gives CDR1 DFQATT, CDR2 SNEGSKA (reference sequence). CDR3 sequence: CSATRETQYF. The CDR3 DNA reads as TGCAGTGCTACGAGGGAGACCCAGTACTTC.

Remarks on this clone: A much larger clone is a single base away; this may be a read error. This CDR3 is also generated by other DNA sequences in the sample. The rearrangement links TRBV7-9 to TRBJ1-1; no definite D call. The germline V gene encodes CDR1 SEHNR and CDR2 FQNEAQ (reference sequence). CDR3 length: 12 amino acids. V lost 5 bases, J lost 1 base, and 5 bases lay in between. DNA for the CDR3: TGTGCCAGCAGCCGTGGGAACACTGAAGCTTTCTTT. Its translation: CASSRGNTEAFF.

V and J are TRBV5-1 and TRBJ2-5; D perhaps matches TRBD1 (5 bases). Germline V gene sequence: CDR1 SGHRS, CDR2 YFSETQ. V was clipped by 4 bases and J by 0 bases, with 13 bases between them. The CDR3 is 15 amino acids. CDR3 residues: CASSLEGADQETQYF. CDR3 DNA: TGCGCCAGCAGCCTCGAAGGGGCCGACCAAGAGACCCAGTACTTC.

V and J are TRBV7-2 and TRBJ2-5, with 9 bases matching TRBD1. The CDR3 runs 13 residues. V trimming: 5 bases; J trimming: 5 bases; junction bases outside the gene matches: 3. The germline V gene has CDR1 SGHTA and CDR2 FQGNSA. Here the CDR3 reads CASSRTGVETQYF. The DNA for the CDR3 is TGTGCCAGCAGCCGGACAGGGGTTGAGACCCAGTACTTC.

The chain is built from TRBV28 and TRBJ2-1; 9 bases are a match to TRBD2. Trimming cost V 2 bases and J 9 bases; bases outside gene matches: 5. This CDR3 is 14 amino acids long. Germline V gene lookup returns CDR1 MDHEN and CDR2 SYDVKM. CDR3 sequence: CASSLVPAGGEQFF. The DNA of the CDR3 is TGTGCCAGCAGTTTAGTCCCAGCGGGGGGTGAGCAGTTCTTC.